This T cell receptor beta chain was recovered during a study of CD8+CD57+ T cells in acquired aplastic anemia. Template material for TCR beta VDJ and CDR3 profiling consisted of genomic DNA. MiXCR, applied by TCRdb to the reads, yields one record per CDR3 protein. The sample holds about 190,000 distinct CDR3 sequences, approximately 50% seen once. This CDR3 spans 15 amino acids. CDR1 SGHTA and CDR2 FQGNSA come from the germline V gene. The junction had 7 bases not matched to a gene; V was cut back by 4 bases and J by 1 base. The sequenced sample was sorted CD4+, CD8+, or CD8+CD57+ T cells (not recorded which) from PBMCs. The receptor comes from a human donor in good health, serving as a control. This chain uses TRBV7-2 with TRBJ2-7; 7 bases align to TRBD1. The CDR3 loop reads CASSSPGQRSYEQYF. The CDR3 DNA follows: TGTGCCAGCAGCTCGCCGGGACAGCGATCCTACGAGCAGTACTTC.